The subject of this entry is one T cell receptor (beta chain). This entry is derived from a study of blood T cell repertoires in COVID-19. CDR3 length: 12 amino acids. Recruits, aged roughly 18 to 95 years, lived in 20 to 30 US areas. Membership in each cohort depended on participant-reported clinical history. Assay used: immunoSEQ multiplex PCR; TCRdb lists only in-frame clones, some missing. In the table there are hundreds of thousands of clones, nearly 90% of which are singletons. Sequenced input: PBMCs or T cells enriched from blood (not recorded which). The V and J genes are TRBV21-1 and TRBJ1-5; TRBD1, the table's D call, was not compared with the DNA. TRBV21-1 is a documented pseudogene. The receptor was isolated from a woman younger than 35 with acute COVID-19. CDR3 bases: TGTGCCAGCAGCTCGCCAGGTCAGCCCCAGCATTTT. Translating it yields CASSSPGQPQHF.